This T cell receptor (beta chain) came from a study of blood T cells in healthy people across ages. Using a J-beta primer mix together with a sample-barcoded 5' primer, a second PCR was run for roughly 6 to 12 cycles. TCRdb re-called the 5' RACE reads with MiXCR, one entry per CDR3 protein. The table records about 800,000 distinct CDR3 sequences, roughly 25% of them present only once. Donation came from healthy Caucasian individuals in Russia who were aged 6 to 90. CDR3 length equals 11 residues. The germline gives CDR1 SQVTM, CDR2 ANQGSEA. A further study also used this sample, focusing on T cells of mothers and their children.

The receptor comes from a boy between 10 and 17 years old in good health. The chain couples TRBV29-1 to TRBJ2-5; TRBD2 is a possible D gene (6 bases). The DNA end is more similar to TRBJ2-7, so the J call may be wrong. Specimen: blood. The CDR3 protein is CSVPGLYEQYF. CDR3 DNA sequence: TGCAGCGTTCCCGGACTATACGAGCAGTACTTC.